This T cell receptor beta chain was identified in a study of PD-1 blockade in classical Hodgkin lymphoma. Whole-study findings and limits: By cycle point C4D1, TCR diversity had risen significantly in CD4+ cells (but not CD8+ cells).

V was shortened by 6 bases and J by 6 bases, with 14 bases between the two germline ends. This CDR3 has 13 amino acids. Germline V gene sequence: CDR1 MRHNA, CDR2 SNTAGT. Clones were sequenced by immunoSEQ multiplex PCR, and TCRdb holds only the in-frame ones, with some missing. The sample lists about 61,000 clones, approximately 90% occurring once. Each patient relapsed following autologous stem cell transplantation, and prior brentuximab vedotin exposure differed. Turning to this clone: Its cognate antigen is unknown.

This receptor was identified in a human donor with classical Hodgkin lymphoma. The sample here was peripheral blood mononuclear cells (PBMCs), taken at baseline. The rearrangement links TRBV6-4 to TRBJ1-1; maybe TRBD1 (6 bases). In nucleotides, the CDR3 is TGTGCCAGCAGCTTGACAGGACGCGCTGAAGCTTTCTTT. As protein: CASSLTGRAEAFF.